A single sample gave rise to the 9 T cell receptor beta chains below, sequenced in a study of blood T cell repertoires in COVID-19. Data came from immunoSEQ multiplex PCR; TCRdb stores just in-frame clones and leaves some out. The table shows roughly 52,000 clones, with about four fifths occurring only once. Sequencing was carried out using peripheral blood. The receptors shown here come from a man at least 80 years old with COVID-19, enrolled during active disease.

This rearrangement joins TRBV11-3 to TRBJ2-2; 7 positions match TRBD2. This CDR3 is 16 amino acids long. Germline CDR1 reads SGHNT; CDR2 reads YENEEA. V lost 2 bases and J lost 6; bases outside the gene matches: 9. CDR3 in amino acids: CASSLLTGGGSGELFF. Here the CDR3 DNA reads TGTGCCAGCAGCTTATTGACGGGAGGAGGGTCCGGGGAGCTGTTTTTT.

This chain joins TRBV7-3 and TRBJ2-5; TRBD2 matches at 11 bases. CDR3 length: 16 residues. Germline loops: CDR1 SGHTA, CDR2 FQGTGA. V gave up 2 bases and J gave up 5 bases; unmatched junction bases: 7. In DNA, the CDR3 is TGTGCCAGCAGCTTACCTAGCGGGGGGCCAGGTGAGACCCAGTACTTC. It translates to CASSLPSGGPGETQYF.

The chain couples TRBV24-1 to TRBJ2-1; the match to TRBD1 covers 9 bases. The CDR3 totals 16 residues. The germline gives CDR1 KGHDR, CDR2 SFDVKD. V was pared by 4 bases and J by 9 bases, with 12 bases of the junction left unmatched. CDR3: CATSDQPGQGRLEQFF. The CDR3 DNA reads TGTGCCACCAGTGACCAACCGGGACAGGGACGCCTTGAGCAGTTCTTC.

The CDR3 reads CASSLYRAETQYF. The CDR3 coding sequence is TGTGCCAGCAGTTTATACAGGGCAGAGACCCAGTACTTC. V and J are TRBV27 and TRBJ2-5, with D perhaps matching TRBD1 (6 bases). The V gene's germline CDR1 is MNHEY and CDR2 SMNVEV (reference sequence). CDR3 length: 13 amino acids. With 1 base removed from V and 4 bases from J, the gap between germline ends came to 7 bases.

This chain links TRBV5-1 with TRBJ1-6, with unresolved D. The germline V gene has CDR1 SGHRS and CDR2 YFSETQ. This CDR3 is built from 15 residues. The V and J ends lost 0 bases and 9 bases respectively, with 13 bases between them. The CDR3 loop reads CASSLVWGESSPLHF. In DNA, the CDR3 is TGCGCCAGCAGCTTGGTCTGGGGAGAGAGTTCACCCCTCCACTTT.

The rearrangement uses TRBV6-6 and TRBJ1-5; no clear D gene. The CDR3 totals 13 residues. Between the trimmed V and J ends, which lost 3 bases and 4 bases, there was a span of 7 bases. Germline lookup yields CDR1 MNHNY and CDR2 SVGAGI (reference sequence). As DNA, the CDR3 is TGTGCCAGCAGTTATAGCTCGAATCAGCCCCAGCATTTT. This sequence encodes CASSYSSNQPQHF.

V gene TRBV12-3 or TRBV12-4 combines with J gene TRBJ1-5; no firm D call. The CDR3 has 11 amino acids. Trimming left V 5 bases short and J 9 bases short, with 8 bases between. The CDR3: CASSTPGPQHF. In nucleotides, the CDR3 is TGTGCCAGCAGTACCCCGGGGCCCCAGCATTTT.

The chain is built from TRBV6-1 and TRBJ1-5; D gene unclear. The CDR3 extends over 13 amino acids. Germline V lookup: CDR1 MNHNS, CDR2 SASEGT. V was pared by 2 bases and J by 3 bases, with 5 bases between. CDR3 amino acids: CASSEYFNQPQHF. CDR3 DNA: TGTGCCAGCAGTGAATACTTCAATCAGCCCCAGCATTTT.

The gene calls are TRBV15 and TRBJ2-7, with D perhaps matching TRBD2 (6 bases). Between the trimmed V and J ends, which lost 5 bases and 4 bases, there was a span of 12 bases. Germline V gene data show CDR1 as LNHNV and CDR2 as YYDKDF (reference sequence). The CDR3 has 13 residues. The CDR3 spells CATSRASAYEQYV. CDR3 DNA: TGTGCCACCAGCCGAGCTAGCGCTTACGAGCAGTACGTC.